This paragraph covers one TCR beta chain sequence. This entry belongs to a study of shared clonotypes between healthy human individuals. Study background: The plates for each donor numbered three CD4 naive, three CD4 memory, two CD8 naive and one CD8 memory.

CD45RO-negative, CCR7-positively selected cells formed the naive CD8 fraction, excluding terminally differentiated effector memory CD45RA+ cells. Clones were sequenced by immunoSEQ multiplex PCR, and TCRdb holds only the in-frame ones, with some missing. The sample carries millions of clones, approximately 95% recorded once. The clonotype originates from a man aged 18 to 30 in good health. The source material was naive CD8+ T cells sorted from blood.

The CDR3: CASSYSEGWNNEQFF. The CDR3 nucleotides are TGTGCCAGCAGTTACTCTGAGGGATGGAACAATGAGCAGTTCTTC. The V call is TRBV6-5, the J call TRBJ2-1; D possibly corresponds to TRBD2 (5 bases). The CDR3 has 15 residues. Germline CDR1 is MNHEY and CDR2 is SVGAGI. V was cut by 0 bases and J by 5 bases, with 11 bases left in between.